The clone carrying this T cell receptor (beta chain) has ten or more counts. Its specificity is not known. The record originates from a study of shared clonotypes between healthy human individuals. Study-wide results and caveats: A generally larger estimated richness was seen in naive subsets than in memory subsets.

The CDR3 contains 14 residues. From germline, CDR1 is MGHDK and CDR2 SYGVNS. Trimming took off 4 bases at V and 2 bases at J, with 11 bases between the two ends. Sequencing was performed with immunoSEQ multiplex PCR; in TCRdb, only in-frame clones are kept and a portion is missing. The table has fewer than 850,000 clones, around 72% seen once. The genes are TRBV25-1 and TRBJ2-5; D is unclear. Sequencing was carried out using memory CD4+ T cells sorted from blood. Described subset: CD45RA-negative fraction. This receptor was obtained from a woman aged 30 to 39 in good health. The CDR3 here is CASSARQAQETQYF. The CDR3 bases are TGTGCCAGCAGTGCTCGTCAAGCTCAAGAGACCCAGTACTTC.